This section outlines one T cell receptor beta chain sequence together with its context. Its antigen is undetermined. Assay used: immunoSEQ multiplex PCR; TCRdb lists only in-frame clones, some missing. The sample lists about 140,000 clones; about 90% were seen once. V was clipped by 2 bases and J by 0 bases; unmatched bases: 6. CDR1 and CDR2 from the germline V gene are SNHLY and FYNNEI. CDR3 length: 16 residues. The source of the sample is a study of cytomegalovirus exposure and HLA in healthy donors. Across the study: The same platform was used for the roughly 130 validation repertoires and the roughly 720 first-cohort repertoires, a later analysis reported.

General study results and limits: Subsequent analysis found a tendency for first-cohort TCR clusters to co-occur within the 90 to 150 validation repertoires. Listed as cytomegalovirus-associated were more than 150 TCR beta chains. In vitro work confirmed that a few CMV-associated chains recognize CMV antigens.

The chain links TRBV2 to TRBJ2-5; 7 bases map to TRBD2. The material sequenced was PBMCs. The clonotype originates from a man younger than 35 in good health and CMV-seronegative. This CDR3 is CASSETPGGYQETQYF. CDR3 nucleotides: TGTGCCAGCAGTGAAACCCCCGGGGGGTACCAAGAGACCCAGTACTTC.